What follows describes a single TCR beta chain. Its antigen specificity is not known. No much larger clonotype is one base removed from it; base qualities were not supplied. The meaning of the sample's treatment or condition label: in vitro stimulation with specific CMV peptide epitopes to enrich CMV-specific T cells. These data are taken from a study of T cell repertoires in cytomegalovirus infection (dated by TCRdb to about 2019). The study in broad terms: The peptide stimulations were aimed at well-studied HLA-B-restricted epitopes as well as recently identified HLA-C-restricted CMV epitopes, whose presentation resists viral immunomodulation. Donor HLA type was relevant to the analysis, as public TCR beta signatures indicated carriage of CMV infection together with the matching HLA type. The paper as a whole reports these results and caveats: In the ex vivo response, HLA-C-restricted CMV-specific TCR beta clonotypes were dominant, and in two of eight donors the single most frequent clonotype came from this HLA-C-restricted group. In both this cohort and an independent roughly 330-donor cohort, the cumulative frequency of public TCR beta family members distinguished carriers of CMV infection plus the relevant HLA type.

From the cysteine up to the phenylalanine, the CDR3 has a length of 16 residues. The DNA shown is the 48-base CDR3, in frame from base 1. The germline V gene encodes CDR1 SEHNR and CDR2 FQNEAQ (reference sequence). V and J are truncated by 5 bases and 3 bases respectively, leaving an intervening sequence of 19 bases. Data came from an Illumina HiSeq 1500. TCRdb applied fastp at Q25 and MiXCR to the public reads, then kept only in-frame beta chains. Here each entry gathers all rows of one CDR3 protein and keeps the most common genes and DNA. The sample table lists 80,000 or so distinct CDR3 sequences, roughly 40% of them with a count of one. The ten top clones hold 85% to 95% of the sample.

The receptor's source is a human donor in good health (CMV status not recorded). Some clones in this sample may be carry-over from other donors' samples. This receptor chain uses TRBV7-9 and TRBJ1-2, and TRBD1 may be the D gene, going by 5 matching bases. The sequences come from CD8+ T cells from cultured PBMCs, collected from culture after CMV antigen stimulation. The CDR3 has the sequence CASSLGVAQADYGYTF. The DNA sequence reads TGTGCCAGCAGCCTAGGGGTTGCGCAGGCCGACTATGGCTACACCTTC.